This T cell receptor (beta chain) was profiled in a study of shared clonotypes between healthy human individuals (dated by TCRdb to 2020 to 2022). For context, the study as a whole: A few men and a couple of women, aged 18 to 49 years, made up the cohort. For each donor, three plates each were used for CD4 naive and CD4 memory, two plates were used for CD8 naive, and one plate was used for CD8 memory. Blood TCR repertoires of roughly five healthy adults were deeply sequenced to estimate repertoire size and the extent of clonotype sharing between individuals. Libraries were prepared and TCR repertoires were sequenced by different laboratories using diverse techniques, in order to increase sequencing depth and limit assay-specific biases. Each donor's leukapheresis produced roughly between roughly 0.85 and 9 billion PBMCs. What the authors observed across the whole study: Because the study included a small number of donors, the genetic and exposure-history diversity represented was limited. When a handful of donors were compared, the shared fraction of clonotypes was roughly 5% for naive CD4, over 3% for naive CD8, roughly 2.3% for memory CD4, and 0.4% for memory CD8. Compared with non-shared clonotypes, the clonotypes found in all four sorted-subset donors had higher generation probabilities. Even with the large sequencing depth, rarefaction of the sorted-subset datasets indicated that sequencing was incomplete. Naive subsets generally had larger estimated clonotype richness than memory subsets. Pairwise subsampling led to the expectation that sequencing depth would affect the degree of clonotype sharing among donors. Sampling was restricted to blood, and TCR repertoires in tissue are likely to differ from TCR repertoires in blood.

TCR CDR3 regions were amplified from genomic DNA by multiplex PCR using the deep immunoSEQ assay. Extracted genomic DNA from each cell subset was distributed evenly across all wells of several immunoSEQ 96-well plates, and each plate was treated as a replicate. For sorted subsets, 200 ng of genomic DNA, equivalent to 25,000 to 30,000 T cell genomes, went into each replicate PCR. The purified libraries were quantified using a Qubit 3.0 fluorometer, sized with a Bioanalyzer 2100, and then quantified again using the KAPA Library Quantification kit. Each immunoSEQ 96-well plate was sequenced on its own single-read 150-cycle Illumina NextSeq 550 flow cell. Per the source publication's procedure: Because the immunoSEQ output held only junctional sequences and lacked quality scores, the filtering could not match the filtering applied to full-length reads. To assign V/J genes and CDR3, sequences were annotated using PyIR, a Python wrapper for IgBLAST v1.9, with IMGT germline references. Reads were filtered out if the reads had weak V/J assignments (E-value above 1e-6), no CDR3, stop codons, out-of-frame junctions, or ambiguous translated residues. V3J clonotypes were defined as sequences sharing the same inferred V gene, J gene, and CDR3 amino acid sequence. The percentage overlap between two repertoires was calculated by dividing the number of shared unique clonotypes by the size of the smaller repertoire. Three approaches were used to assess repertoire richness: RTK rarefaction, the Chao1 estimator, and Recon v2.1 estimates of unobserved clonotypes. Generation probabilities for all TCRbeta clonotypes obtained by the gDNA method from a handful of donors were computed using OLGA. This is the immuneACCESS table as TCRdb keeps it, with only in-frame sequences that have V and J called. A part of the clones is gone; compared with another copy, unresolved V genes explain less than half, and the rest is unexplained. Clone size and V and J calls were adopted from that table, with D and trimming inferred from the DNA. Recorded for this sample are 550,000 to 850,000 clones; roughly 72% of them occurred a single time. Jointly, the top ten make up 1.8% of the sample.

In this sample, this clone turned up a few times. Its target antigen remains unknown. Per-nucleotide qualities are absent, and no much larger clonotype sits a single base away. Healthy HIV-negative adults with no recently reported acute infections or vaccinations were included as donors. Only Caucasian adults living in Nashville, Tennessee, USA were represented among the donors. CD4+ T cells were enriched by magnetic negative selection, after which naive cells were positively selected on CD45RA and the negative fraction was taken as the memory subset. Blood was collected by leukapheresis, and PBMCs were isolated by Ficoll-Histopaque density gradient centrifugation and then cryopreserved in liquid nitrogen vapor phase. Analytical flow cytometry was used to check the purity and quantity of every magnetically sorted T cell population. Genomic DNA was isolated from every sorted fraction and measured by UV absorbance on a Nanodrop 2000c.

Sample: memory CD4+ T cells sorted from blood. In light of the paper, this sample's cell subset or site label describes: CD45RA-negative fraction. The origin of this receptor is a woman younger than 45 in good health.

The CDR3 protein: CASSPQGPETQYF. The DNA is as follows: TGTGCCAGTAGTCCACAGGGCCCGGAGACCCAGTACTTC. Rearrangement joined TRBV19 to TRBJ2-5; a tentative D call is TRBD1 (6 bases match). V is cut by 5 bases and J by 5 bases, and the space between the germline ends is 12 bases. The CDR1 and CDR2 encoded by the germline V gene (reference sequence) are LNHDA and SQIVND. Counted from cysteine to phenylalanine, this CDR3 has 13 amino acids. The DNA shown is the 39-base CDR3, in frame from base 1. Here the CDR3 is joined to the reference TRBV19 and TRBJ2-5 genes, and the full variable domain is: DGGITQSPKYLFRKEGQNVTLSCEQNLNHDAMYWYRQDPGQGLRLIYYSQIVNDFQKGDIAEGYSVSREKKESFPLTVTSAQKNPTAFYLCASSPQGPETQYFGPGTRLLVL.